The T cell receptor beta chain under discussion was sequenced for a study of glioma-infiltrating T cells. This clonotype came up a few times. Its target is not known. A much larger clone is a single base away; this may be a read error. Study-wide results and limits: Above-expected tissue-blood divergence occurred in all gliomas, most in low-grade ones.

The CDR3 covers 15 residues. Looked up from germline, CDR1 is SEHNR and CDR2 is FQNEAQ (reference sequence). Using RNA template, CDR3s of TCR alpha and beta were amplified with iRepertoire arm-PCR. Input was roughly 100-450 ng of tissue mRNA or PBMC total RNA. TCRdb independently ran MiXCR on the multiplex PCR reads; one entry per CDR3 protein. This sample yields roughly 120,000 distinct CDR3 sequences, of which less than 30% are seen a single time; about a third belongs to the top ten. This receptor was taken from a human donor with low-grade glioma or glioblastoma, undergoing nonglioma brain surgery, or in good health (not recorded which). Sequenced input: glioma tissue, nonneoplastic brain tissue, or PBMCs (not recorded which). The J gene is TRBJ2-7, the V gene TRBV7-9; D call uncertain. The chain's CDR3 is CAGSLDRAGIYEQYF. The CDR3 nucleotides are TGTGCCGGCAGCTTAGATCGGGCAGGAATCTACGAGCAGTACTTC.